Listed here are 2 T cell receptor beta chains from one sample, sequenced in a study of T cells in localized non-small cell lung cancer. Sequenced by immunoSEQ multiplex PCR; TCRdb stores in-frame clones only, minus some. The sample includes roughly 86,000 clones, just under 85% seen only once; the top ten take approximately 2.8%. Sequenced material: peripheral blood, taken before any cancer treatment. The receptors stem from a man aged 40 to 70 with stage I lung adenocarcinoma.

J is TRBJ1-1 and V is TRBV18; no firm D call. Between the trimmed V and J ends, which lost 3 bases and 3 bases, there was a span of 14 bases. The CDR3 consists of 15 residues. In germline, CDR1 is KGHSH, CDR2 LQKENI. The CDR3 loop is CASSPRPPVDTEAFF. Written as DNA, the CDR3 is TGTGCCAGCTCACCCCGCCCCCCCGTCGACACTGAAGCTTTCTTT.

J is TRBJ2-3 and V is TRBV30, with D unclear. The germline V and J ends were trimmed by 8 bases and 4 bases, with 10 bases remaining between them. Germline V gene sequence: CDR1 GTSNPN, CDR2 SVGIG (reference sequence). The CDR3 is made up of 11 amino acids. CDR3 residues: CASKYADTQYF. The DNA for the CDR3 is TGTGCCAGCAAATATGCAGATACGCAGTATTTT.